This entry describes one TCR beta chain. These data are taken from a study of blood T cell repertoires in COVID-19. Background on the study: There were acute and convalescent COVID-19 samples, and they came from the United States, Italy and Spain. PBMCs, B-cell-depleted T cells, or T cells were the source of the cDNA or gDNA that made up the material.

Per germline, CDR1 MDHEN and CDR2 SYDVKM. The CDR3 has 18 residues. Produced via immunoSEQ multiplex PCR; TCRdb's table is partial and in-frame only. The data contain 120,000 to 150,000 clones, 75% to 90% of them seen just once; the ten biggest clones take up approximately 4.6%. This chain connects TRBV28 to TRBJ2-1; 9 nucleotides line up with TRBD1. Sequencing was performed on peripheral blood. The source is a human donor in a cohort sampled during active COVID-19. CDR3 protein: CALGGDREFLAPYNEQFF. In nucleotides, the CDR3 is TGTGCTCTGGGCGGGGACAGGGAATTCCTGGCCCCCTACAATGAGCAGTTCTTC. Variable domain in full (rest from reference TRBV28 and TRBJ2-1): DVKVTQSSRYLVKRTGEKVFLECVQDMDHENMFWYRQDPGLGLRLIYFSYDVKMKEKGDIPEGYSVSREKKERFSLILESASTNQTSMYLCALGGDREFLAPYNEQFFGPGTRLTVL.